The 12 T cell receptor beta chains listed next were all sequenced from one sample in a study of T cell repertoires in cytomegalovirus infection. TCRdb reanalysed the reads using MiXCR and keeps one entry per CDR3 protein. The sample records roughly 76,000 distinct CDR3 sequences, more than 3% being singletons. The sequencing input was PBMCs. These receptors originate from a human donor in good health (CMV status not recorded). Some clones in this sample may be carry-over from other donors' samples.

This clonotype was counted at least ten times. The chain employs TRBV27 and TRBJ2-7; TRBD2 matches 10 bases. The CDR3 is 14 amino acids. The junction had 3 bases not matched to a gene; V was cut back by 5 bases and J by 2 bases. Germline CDR1 reads MNHEY; CDR2 reads SMNVEV (reference sequence). This CDR3 reads CASSTAGGTYEQYF. DNA for the CDR3: TGTGCCAGCAGTACAGCGGGGGGGACCTACGAGCAGTACTTC.

Comment on this clonotype: The CDR3 carries no conserved terminal phenylalanine or tryptophan, so it likely arises from a read error. It is unclear where the CDR3 begins or ends on the DNA, so no DNA is shown, and the CDR3 is as TCRdb lists it. This sequence joins TRBV7-2 and TRBJ1-5. Germline lookup yields CDR1 SGHTA and CDR2 FQGNSA. A total of 14 residues make up the CDR3, ends included. CDR3 residues: CASSLDRGGQPKHS.

This clonotype was counted at least ten times. The chain has TRBV5-6 and TRBJ1-5; D ambiguous. The CDR3 has 14 amino acids. The germline CDR1 and CDR2 sequences are SGHDT and YYEEEE. V lost 2 bases and J 2 bases, leaving 8 bases between the germline ends. CDR3 protein: CASSFLGGNQPQHF. The CDR3 DNA is TGTGCCAGCAGCTTCTTAGGAGGCAATCAGCCCCAGCATTTT. Full variable domain (rest looked up from reference TRBV5-6 and TRBJ1-5): DAGVTQSPTHLIKTRGQQVTLRCSPKSGHDTVSWYQQALGQGPQFIFQYYEEEERQRGNFPDRFSGHQFPNYSSELNVNALLLGDSALYLCASSFLGGNQPQHFGDGTRLSIL.

Many counts were recorded for this clonotype. V is TRBV7-2 and J is TRBJ2-7; 8 bases line up with TRBD2. The J segment lost 3 bases and the V segment lost 1 base, leaving 5 bases of the junction unmatched. Germline V gene lookup returns CDR1 SGHTA and CDR2 FQGNSA. The CDR3 extends over 15 amino acids. Here the CDR3 DNA reads TGTGCCAGCAGCTTAGGGCGGGGGGTGATCTACGAGCAGTACTTC. This translates into CASSLGRGVIYEQYF.

In its sample, this clonotype was seen many times. This rearrangement joins TRBV18 to TRBJ2-5, with a tentative D call TRBD1 (6 bases). This CDR3 has 13 residues. The V end lost 4 bases, the J end lost 2 bases, and 8 bases lay between the germline ends. Germline CDR1 and CDR2: KGHSH and LQKENI. The CDR3 bases are TGTGCCAGCTCACTTGGACAGCAAGAGACCCAGTACTTC. This translates into CASSLGQQETQYF.

This clonotype is judged medium-sized. J is TRBJ1-4 and V is TRBV7-2, with a tentative D call TRBD1 (5 bases). This CDR3 has 14 amino acids. The V end was cut by 6 bases, the J end by 7 bases, with 15 bases between. CDR1 and CDR2 from the germline V gene are SGHTA and FQGNSA. In DNA form, the CDR3 reads TGTGCCAGCAGTGACCCAGGGACGAGTGAAAAACTGTTTTTT. Translation: CASSDPGTSEKLFF.

This clonotype was seen repeatedly, ten times or more. The CDR3 nucleotides are TGTGCCAGCAGTCTGGCCTCTTGGCTAGAATCGAACACCGGGGAGCTGTTTTTT. It encodes CASSLASWLESNTGELFF. The gene calls are TRBV27 and TRBJ2-2, with D hard to call. V lost 5 bases, J lost 0 bases, and 19 bases lay in between. The germline V gene has CDR1 MNHEY and CDR2 SMNVEV (reference sequence). This CDR3 comprises 18 residues.

This clonotype showed up many times. The V gene is TRBV6-4, the J gene TRBJ2-3, with 9 bases fitting TRBD2. The length of the CDR3 is 14 residues. V dropped 2 bases and J dropped 4; count of bases not matched to a gene: 1. Germline V gene sequence: CDR1 MRHNA, CDR2 SNTAGT. For the CDR3, the DNA is TGTGCCAGCAGTGACGCGGGGGGGCCAGATACGCAGTATTTT. It codes for CASSDAGGPDTQYF.

This clonotype appeared many times. This chain links TRBV27 with TRBJ2-3; D is possibly TRBD1 (6 bases). The CDR3 is 15 residues long. Between the trimmed V and J ends, which lost 5 bases and 3 bases, there was a span of 15 bases. Germline assignment: CDR1 MNHEY and CDR2 SMNVEV (reference sequence). CDR3 sequence reads: CASSPRQVVTDTQYF. The CDR3 bases are TGTGCCAGCAGTCCACGACAGGTTGTGACAGATACGCAGTATTTT.

This clonotype showed up many times. This chain connects TRBV20-1 to TRBJ1-5; unclear D gene. The V gene lost 3 bases and the J gene lost 5 bases, with 17 bases spanning the gap. CDR1 DFQATT and CDR2 SNEGSKA come from the germline V gene (reference sequence). The CDR3 consists of 15 residues. The CDR3 nucleotides read TGCAGTGCTAGCCCCTCCCAACCTAGTTATCAGCCCCAGCATTTT. Protein: CSASPSQPSYQPQHF.

This clonotype was seen repeatedly, ten times or more. The chain is built from TRBV15 and TRBJ1-1; TRBD1 agrees at 8 bases. V shed 8 bases, J shed 1 base, and the junction held 21 bases outside the gene matches. This CDR3 is 19 amino acids long. CDR1 and CDR2 (germline): LNHNV, YYDKDF (reference sequence). The CDR3 here is CATSLSGGTGRLRNTEAFF. CDR3 nucleotide sequence: TGTGCCACCTCTCTTAGTGGCGGGACAGGACGTTTGAGGAACACTGAAGCTTTCTTT.

At least ten counts were recorded for this clonotype. The junction departs from germline at one end; a sequencing error may be responsible. V gene TRBV15 combines with J gene TRBJ1-6, with 10 nucleotides matching TRBD1. This CDR3 has 15 residues. Germline assignment: CDR1 LNHNV and CDR2 YYDKDF (reference sequence). CDR3: CATSGDRGRNSPLHF. The CDR3 DNA follows: TGTGCCACCAGCGGAGACAGGGGGCGAAATTCACCCCTCCACTTT.